This TCR beta chain came from a study of T-cell memory formation after mild COVID-19 (dated by TCRdb to the early 2020s). Regarding the complete study: TCR sequence clusters from the two donors were largely donor specific. In a couple of donors, T-cell clones that expanded and contracted after mild COVID-19 were followed by sequencing TCRalpha and TCRbeta repertoires longitudinally. Two young, previously healthy adult volunteers made up the cohort, one male and one female.

Overall study results and their limits: Some responding clones were detected in pre-infection memory, which suggested that pre-existing cross-reactive memory T cells had joined the SARS-CoV-2 response. Contracting CD4+ clones turned up mainly in the CM and EM memory subsets, whereas EMRA was where CD8+ clones were enriched. SARS-CoV-2 specificity of the second-wave clones peaking on day 37 was not confirmed. From day 15 to 85, contracting clones showed balanced CD4/CD8 phenotypes, whereas a second wave of clones that expanded from day 15 to 37 leaned towards CD4+. The study included only a couple of mild cases, and larger cohorts that include severe cases with pre-infection samples were judged to be necessary.

PBMCs were isolated by Ficoll-Paque density gradient centrifugation. Counted from cysteine to phenylalanine, this CDR3 has 12 amino acids. Only the CDR3 region is kept as DNA, spanning 36 bases read in frame from base 1. The germline V gene supplies CDR1 WSHSY and CDR2 SAAADI. Trimming removed 6 bases from V and 1 base from J, leaving 6 bases between the germline ends. TCRdb lists the instrument as Illumina NovaSeq 6000. TCRalpha and TCRbeta cDNA libraries were constructed by 5'RACE with constant-segment primers, with sample barcodes and unique molecular identifiers being introduced. Trizol reagent was used to extract RNA from every sample. Libraries were amplified in two PCR steps, with a second sample barcode and Illumina TruSeq adapters added in the second step. Sequencing of libraries was performed on an Illumina NovaSeq with 2 x 150 bp paired-end reads. Turning to the authors' computational methods: With migec v1.2.7, reads were demultiplexed and then collapsed into UMI-guided consensus sequences. Using mixcr v2.1.11, the UMI consensuses were aligned to TRA and TRB V and J templates and assembled into clonotypes. Expanded or contracted clonotypes were those called significant by both edgeR and NoisET, with noise models trained on biological replicates. edgeR calls used a false discovery rate-adjusted p below 0.01 and a log2 fold-change threshold of 1. As an exploratory analysis of dynamics, max-normalized trajectories of the 1000 most abundant clonotypes were examined by PCA with hierarchical clustering. Separately sequenced CD4+ and CD8+ repertoires were used to assign a CD4 or CD8 phenotype to each responding clone. The raw public reads went through TCRdb reprocessing: fastp at Q25, MiXCR clone calling, in-frame beta chains kept. Duplicate CDR3 protein sequences are folded into a single record with the most common DNA and genes. These V and J calls rely on TCRdb rather than the paper's analysis. This sample comprises 150,000 to 200,000 distinct CDR3 sequences, roughly 31% of them detected only once. 12% of the sample is in the top ten clones.

To note about this clonotype: Its cognate antigen has yet to be identified. There are no base qualities to consult, and no much larger clone falls within one base.

Recombination connected TRBV10-2 to TRBJ1-1; TRBD1 is perhaps the D gene, given 5 matching bases. This TCR was sampled from an adult woman who had mild COVID-19 (a few samples of this study predate the infection). The sample titles of this study are shuffled in the database, so cell type and time point are left out; the donor was told from shared clones. Sequencing was performed on PBMCs or a T cell subset sorted from them (not recorded which). The bases read TGCGCCAGCAGCGGGGCGAACACTGAAGCTTTCTTT. This yields the protein CASSGANTEAFF.